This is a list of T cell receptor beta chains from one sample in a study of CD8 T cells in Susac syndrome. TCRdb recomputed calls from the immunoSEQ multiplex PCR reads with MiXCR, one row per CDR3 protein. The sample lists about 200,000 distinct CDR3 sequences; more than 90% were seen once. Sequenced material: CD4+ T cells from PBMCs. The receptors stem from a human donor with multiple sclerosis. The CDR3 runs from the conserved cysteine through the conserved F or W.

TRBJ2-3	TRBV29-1	CSGTSRGTDTQYF
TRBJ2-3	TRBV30	CAWTHSGDTQYF
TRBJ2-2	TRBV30	CAWSLANTGELFF
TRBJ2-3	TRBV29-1	CSVGTGRSDTQYF
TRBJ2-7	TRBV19	CASRSAGWGHEQYF
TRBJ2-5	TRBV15	CATSRGQAPETQYF
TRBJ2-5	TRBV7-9	CASSLQQETQYF
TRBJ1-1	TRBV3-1	CASSQEGRNTEAFF
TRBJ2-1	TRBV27	CASSLGVGSYNEQFF
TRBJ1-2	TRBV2	CASRRTGGYTF
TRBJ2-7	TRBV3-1	CASSQPTSYEQYF
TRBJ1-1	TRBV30	CAWRGSEAFF
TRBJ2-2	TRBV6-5	CASRVSGAGELFF
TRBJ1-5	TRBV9	CASSVEGSQPQHF
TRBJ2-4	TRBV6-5	CASRTRDRMTKNIQYF
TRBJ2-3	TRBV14	CATGTSGSDTQYF
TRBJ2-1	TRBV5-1	CASSLPGATYNEQFF
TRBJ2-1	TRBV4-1	CASSPLDNSYNEQFF
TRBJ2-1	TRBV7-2	CASSLASSTVNEQFF
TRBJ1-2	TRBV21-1	CASSNQGYTF
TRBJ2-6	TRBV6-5	CASSSASLSGANVLTF
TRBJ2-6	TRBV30	CACGSGSGANVLTF
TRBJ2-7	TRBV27	CASSLTGAYEQYF
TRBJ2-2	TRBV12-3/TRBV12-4	CASTTQTGELFF
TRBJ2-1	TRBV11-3	CASSLDPVATYNEQFF
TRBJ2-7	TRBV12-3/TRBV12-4	CASSWAGYEQYF
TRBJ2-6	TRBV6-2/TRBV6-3	CASLADRAGANVLTF
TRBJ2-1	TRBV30	CAWSNGRGEQFF
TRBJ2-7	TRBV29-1	CSVAPAVLSHEQYF
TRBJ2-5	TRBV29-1	CSVELLWGETQYF
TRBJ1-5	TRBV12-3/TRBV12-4	CASRATGGQPQHF
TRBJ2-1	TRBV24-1	CATSDPSGHSSYNEQFF
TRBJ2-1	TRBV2	CASRDSISYNEQFF
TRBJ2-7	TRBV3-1	CASSQDPGGHEQYF
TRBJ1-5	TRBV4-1	CASSQDVKGIGNQPQHF
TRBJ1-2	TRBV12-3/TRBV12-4	CASSFRSTNYGYTF
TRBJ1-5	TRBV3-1	CASSQDRSNQPQHF
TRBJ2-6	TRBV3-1	CASSHGHGANVLTF
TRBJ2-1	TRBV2	CASSRTSSYNEQFF
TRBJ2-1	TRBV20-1	CSARETSSYNEQFF
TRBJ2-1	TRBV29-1	CSVVPTSGRVFEQFF
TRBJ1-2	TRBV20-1	CSAPGQVPGGYTF
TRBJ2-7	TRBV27	CATLGENYEQYF
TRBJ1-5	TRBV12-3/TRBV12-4	CASSLVRFRGRGNQPQHF
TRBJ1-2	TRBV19	CASSPRELQWRGYTF
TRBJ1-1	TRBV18	CASSPVSGTEAFF
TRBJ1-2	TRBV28	CASSFGDLGGGGYTF
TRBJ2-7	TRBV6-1	CASSETIYEQYF
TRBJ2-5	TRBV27	CASSPLAGAETQYF
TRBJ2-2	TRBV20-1	CSARDRGVGGELFF
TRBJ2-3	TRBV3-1	CASSWSGGTDTQYF
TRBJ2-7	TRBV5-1	CASSPSRDLNEQYF
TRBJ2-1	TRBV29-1	CSVDPTRGVDEQFF
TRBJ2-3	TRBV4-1	CASSQESGLDTQYF
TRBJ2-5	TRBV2	CASSVLARQETQYF
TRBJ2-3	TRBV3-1	CASSSARTQYF
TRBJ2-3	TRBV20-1	CSATRREPDTQYF
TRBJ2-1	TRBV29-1	CSVSGRVQYNEQFF